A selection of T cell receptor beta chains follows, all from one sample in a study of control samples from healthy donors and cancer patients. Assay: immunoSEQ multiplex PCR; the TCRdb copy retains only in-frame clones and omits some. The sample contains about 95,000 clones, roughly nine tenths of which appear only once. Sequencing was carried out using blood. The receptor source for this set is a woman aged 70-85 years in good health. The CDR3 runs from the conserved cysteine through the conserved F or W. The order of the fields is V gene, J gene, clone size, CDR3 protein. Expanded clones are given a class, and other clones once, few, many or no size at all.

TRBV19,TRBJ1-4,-,CASSRRTTWTNEKLFF
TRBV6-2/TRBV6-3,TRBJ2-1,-,CASSKTGVGCREQFF
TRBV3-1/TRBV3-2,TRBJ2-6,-,CASSQVEWRAPGANVLTF
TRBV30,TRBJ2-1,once,CAWDRGMGEQFF
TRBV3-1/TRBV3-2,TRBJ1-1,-,CASSQGDSGGWSEAFF
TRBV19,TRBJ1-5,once,CASSIDSSPQPQHF
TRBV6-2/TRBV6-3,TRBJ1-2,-,CASSDTTGGANYGYTF
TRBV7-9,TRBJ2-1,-,CASSPRLWGGGNEQFF
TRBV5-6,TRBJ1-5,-,CASSATGTGAHSNQPQHF
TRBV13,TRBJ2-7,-,CASSRDRLSEQYF
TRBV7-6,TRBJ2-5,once,CASSFRQGNGETQYF
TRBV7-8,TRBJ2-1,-,CASSLTGIAYNEQFF
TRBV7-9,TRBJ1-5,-,CASSLAGENQPQHF
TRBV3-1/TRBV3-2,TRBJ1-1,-,CASRRQGASTEAFF
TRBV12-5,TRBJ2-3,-,CAIGADTQYF
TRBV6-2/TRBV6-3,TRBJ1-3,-,CASSYGGERNTIYF
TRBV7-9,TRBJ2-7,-,CASSPGTGGNEQYF
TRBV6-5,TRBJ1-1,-,CASRRDRPNTEAFF
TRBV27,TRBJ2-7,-,CASSQTGQGWHEQYF
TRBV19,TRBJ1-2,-,CASSTPGQGDYGYTF
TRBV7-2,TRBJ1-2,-,CASSSGTGVEGYTF
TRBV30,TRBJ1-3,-,CAWSPTRGTIYF
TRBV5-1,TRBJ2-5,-,CASSCRQGRQETQYF
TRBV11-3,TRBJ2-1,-,CASSLEVFEGGYNEQFF
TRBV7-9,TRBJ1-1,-,CASSSTNRGATEAFF
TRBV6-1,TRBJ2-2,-,CASSELAGLDTGELFF
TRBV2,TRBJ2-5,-,CASAGALAKTQYF
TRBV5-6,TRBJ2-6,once,CASSFRSSGANVLTF
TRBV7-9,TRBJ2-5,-,CASSLAGQGVETQYF
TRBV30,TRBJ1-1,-,CAWSVGPTTTEAFF
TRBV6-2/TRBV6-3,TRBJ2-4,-,CASSYSGGQGAPLAKNIQYF
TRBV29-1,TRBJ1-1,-,CSVGQVNTEAFF
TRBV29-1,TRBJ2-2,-,CSARGSVTGELFF
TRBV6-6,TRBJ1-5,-,CATRTGSNQPQHF
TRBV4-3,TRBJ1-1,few,CASSQPGSAGTEAFF
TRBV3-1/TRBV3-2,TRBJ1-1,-,CASSQAAGGRAFF
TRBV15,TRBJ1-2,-,CATSTGTGQAGGYTF
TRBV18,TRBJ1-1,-,CASFRQRGITEAFF
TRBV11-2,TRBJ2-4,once,CASSQGQQNIQYF
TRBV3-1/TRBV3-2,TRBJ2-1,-,CASTIAGGFNEQFF
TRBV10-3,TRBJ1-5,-,CAISPVNQPQHF
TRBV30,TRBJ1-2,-,CAWISQPRTDGYTF
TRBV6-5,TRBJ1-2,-,CASRGDRGLDYGYTF
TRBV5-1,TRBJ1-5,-,CASSLAWGTQPQHF
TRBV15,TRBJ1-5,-,CATSRGSGVSNQPQHF
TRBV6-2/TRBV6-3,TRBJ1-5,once,CASSYQGQVSNQPQHF
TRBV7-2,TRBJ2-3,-,CASSVASGGGTDTQYF
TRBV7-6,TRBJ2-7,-,CASSLRAGQGVGEQYF
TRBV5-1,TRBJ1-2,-,CASSPTTGSYGYTF
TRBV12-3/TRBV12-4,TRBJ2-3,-,CASSFRGSNTQYF
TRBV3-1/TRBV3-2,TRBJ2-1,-,CASRKGGAVDNEQFF
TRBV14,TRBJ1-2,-,CASSQTIRGTYTF